This passage covers 26 T cell receptor beta chains from one sample sequenced in a study of PD-L1 blockade in urothelial cancer. Some clones are missing from TCRdb's copy, which holds only in-frame ones; the method was immunoSEQ multiplex PCR. The sample contains 30,000 to 45,000 clones, around 83% of which appear only once. The sample here was PBMCs, taken around atezolizumab (anti-PD-L1) treatment. These receptors were taken from a man aged 55 to 70 with urothelial cancer.

Relative to its sample, this clone is medium-sized. V is TRBV28 and J is TRBJ2-7; 10 bases are shared with TRBD1. Germline V gene data show CDR1 as MDHEN and CDR2 as SYDVKM. The CDR3 runs 14 residues. Germline trimming cut 6 bases from V and 4 bases from J; bases unmatched to any gene: 6. The CDR3 is CASSRTGGFYEQYF. In DNA, the CDR3 is TGTGCCAGCAGCCGGACAGGGGGTTTTTACGAGCAGTACTTC.

The chain uses TRBV7-8 and TRBJ2-7, with TRBD1 matching over 7 bases. V shed 1 base and J 1 base; nucleotides not matched to a gene: 1. The germline CDR1 and CDR2 sequences are SGHVS and FQNEAQ. CDR3 length: 14 amino acids. This chain's CDR3 is CASSLGDRSYEQYF. CDR3 bases: TGTGCCAGCAGCTTAGGGGACAGATCCTACGAGCAGTACTTC. Supplemented by reference TRBV7-8 and TRBJ2-7, the full variable domain reads GAGVSQSPRYKVAKRGQDVALRCDPISGHVSLFWYQQALGQGPEFLTYFQNEAQLDKSGLPSDRFFAERPEGSVSTLKIQRTQQEDSAVYLCASSLGDRSYEQYFGPGTRLTVT.

As DNA, the CDR3 is TGTGCCAGCACCCTTGGGCGGGAGAATTACAATGAGCAGTTCTTC. Translated: CASTLGRENYNEQFF. This chain joins TRBV12-1 and TRBJ2-1; TRBD2 is the table's D call and was not checked against the DNA. TRBV12-1 is flagged as a pseudogene. The CDR3 has 15 residues.

The V and J genes are TRBV2 and TRBJ2-5; no clear D gene. Trimming removed 2 bases from V and 4 bases from J, with 8 bases in between. Looked up from germline, CDR1 is SNHLY and CDR2 is FYNNEI. The CDR3 sequence is 13 residues long. CDR3 DNA sequence: TGTGCCAGCAGTGAACCGCTAAGAGAGACCCAGTACTTC. It codes for CASSEPLRETQYF.

This chain uses TRBV19 with TRBJ1-1; 9 bases line up with TRBD1. CDR3 length: 16 amino acids. The germline CDR1 and CDR2 sequences are LNHDA and SQIVND (reference sequence). The trim removed 3 bases at V and 1 base at J, leaving 6 bases unmatched. DNA of the CDR3: TGTGCCAGTAGTATGATATGGACAGGGGAGAACACTGAAGCTTTCTTT. It specifies CASSMIWTGENTEAFF.

V is TRBV18 and J is TRBJ1-3; D is possibly TRBD1 (6 bases). This CDR3 has 16 residues. CDR1 is KGHSH, CDR2 LQKENI, per germline. The V gene lost 4 bases and the J gene lost 0 bases, with 13 bases spanning the gap. DNA of the CDR3: TGTGCCAGCTCACAAAACAGGGAGTTCTCTGGAAACACCATATATTTT. The encoded protein is CASSQNREFSGNTIYF.

This chain links TRBV9 with TRBJ2-5, with TRBD2 identical over 7 bases. This CDR3 is built from 15 residues. The V gene's germline CDR1 is SGDLS and CDR2 YYNGEE. V trimming: 2 bases; J trimming: 4 bases; junction bases outside the gene matches: 8. This CDR3 is CASSVQGLTGETQYF. CDR3 coding DNA: TGTGCCAGCAGCGTCCAGGGACTAACCGGAGAGACCCAGTACTTC.

V and J are TRBV2 and TRBJ1-2; 7 nucleotides agree with TRBD1. The CDR3 totals 13 residues. Germline CDR1 SNHLY, CDR2 FYNNEI. J lost 4 bases, V lost 8 bases, and 7 bases had no gene match. The CDR3 loop reads CASLGQAGYGYTF. The CDR3 DNA reads as TGTGCCAGCCTCGGACAGGCGGGCTATGGCTACACCTTC. The full variable domain, rest sourced from reference TRBV2 and TRBJ1-2, is EPEVTQTPSHQVTQMGQEVILRCVPISNHLYFYWYRQILGQKVEFLVSFYNNEISEKSEIFDDQFSVERPDGSNFTLKIRSTKLEDSAMYFCASLGQAGYGYTFGSGTRLTVV.

The chain has TRBV6-1 and TRBJ1-1; D not certain. Germline V gene lookup returns CDR1 MNHNS and CDR2 SASEGT. The V gene lost 5 bases and the J gene lost 3 bases, with 10 bases spanning the gap. The CDR3 has 13 amino acids. The CDR3 loop is CASSSVGDTEAFF. CDR3 sequence (DNA): TGTGCCAGCAGTTCCGTGGGCGACACTGAAGCTTTCTTT.

This clone was seen once. CDR3 DNA sequence: TGTGCCAGCAGCTTGCCCTCGGGACAGGCCTCCTACGAGCAGTACTTC. Its protein product is CASSLPSGQASYEQYF. V gene TRBV7-9 combines with J gene TRBJ2-7; 8 positions agree with TRBD1. The CDR3 sequence is 16 residues long. Germline trimming cut 3 bases from V and 0 bases from J; bases unmatched to any gene: 7. Per germline, CDR1 SEHNR and CDR2 FQNEAQ (reference sequence).

V gene TRBV2 combines with J gene TRBJ2-7; TRBD2 agrees at 13 bases. The length of the CDR3 is 14 residues. V shed 9 bases and J 7 bases; nucleotides not matched to a gene: 9. Germline CDR1 reads SNHLY; CDR2 reads FYNNEI. The CDR3 region is CASRGTSGKGEQYF. The CDR3 nucleotides are TGTGCCAGTAGAGGGACTAGCGGGAAGGGAGAGCAGTACTTC.

In this sample, this clone turned up a few times. The genes are TRBV19 and TRBJ1-5, with 9 bases identical to TRBD1. V was pared by 10 bases and J by 7 bases, with 8 bases of the junction left unmatched. The CDR3 totals 13 residues. Germline CDR1 and CDR2: LNHDA and SQIVND (reference sequence). CDR3 residues: CATTQGARQPQHF. DNA of the CDR3: TGTGCCACCACACAGGGGGCGCGGCAGCCCCAGCATTTT.

The V call is TRBV7-2, the J call TRBJ1-5; 9 bases agree with TRBD1. V lost 1 base, J lost 5 bases, and 0 bases stayed unmatched. Germline V gene data show CDR1 as SGHTA and CDR2 as FQGNSA. This CDR3 is built from 14 residues. CDR3 bases: TGTGCCAGCAGCTTAGGGACAGGGGATCAGCCCCAGCATTTT. Its translation: CASSLGTGDQPQHF.

CDR3 sequence: CASSLASGTGELFF. For the CDR3, the DNA is TGTGCCAGCAGCTTGGCCTCGGGGACCGGGGAGCTGTTTTTT. The chain joins TRBV7-9 to TRBJ2-2, with a tentative D call TRBD2 (5 bases). The CDR3 length is 14 residues. Germline lookup yields CDR1 SEHNR and CDR2 FQNEAQ (reference sequence). V was trimmed by 3 bases and J by 5 bases, leaving 10 bases between them.

The chain couples TRBV7-8 to TRBJ2-5; the match to TRBD2 covers 14 bases. Germline V CDR1 and CDR2: SGHVS, FQNEAQ. The junction had 8 bases not matched to a gene; V was cut back by 2 bases and J by 0 bases. The CDR3 covers 19 residues. In DNA, the CDR3 is TGTGCCAGCAGCTTACCGACTAGCGGGAGGGCTGGGGACCAAGAGACCCAGTACTTC. Amino acid sequence: CASSLPTSGRAGDQETQYF. The full variable domain, completed using reference TRBV7-8 and TRBJ2-5, is GAGVSQSPRYKVAKRGQDVALRCDPISGHVSLFWYQQALGQGPEFLTYFQNEAQLDKSGLPSDRFFAERPEGSVSTLKIQRTQQEDSAVYLCASSLPTSGRAGDQETQYFGPGTRLLVL.

The chain combines TRBV4-2 with TRBJ2-3, with TRBD2 matching 8 bases. Germline assignment: CDR1 LGHNA and CDR2 YNFKEQ. The V gene end was trimmed by 0 bases and the J gene end by 3 bases; junction bases not matched to a gene: 8. The CDR3 contains 17 residues. CDR3 coding DNA: TGTGCCAGCAGCCAAGAGACCGGGGGGGGGCAGACAGATACGCAGTATTTT. It codes for CASSQETGGGQTDTQYF.

This clone was detected only a few times. This rearrangement joins TRBV5-6 to TRBJ2-2, with TRBD2 identical over 7 bases. Germline values: CDR1 SGHDT, CDR2 YYEEEE. This CDR3 has 16 residues. V lost 4 bases, J lost 2 bases, and 8 bases stayed unmatched. The CDR3 sequence is CASSPGGGLNTGELFF. The CDR3 nucleotides read TGTGCCAGCAGCCCCGGTGGGGGACTAAACACCGGGGAGCTGTTTTTT.

This chain links TRBV2 with TRBJ2-7; TRBD1 agrees at 12 bases. The CDR3 is 16 amino acids. J gave up 2 bases and V 7 bases, and 9 bases lay outside the gene matches. CDR1 SNHLY and CDR2 FYNNEI come from the germline V gene. This CDR3 is CASTLTGTGGAYEQYF. The CDR3 DNA follows: TGTGCCAGCACCCTTACCGGGACAGGGGGCGCCTACGAGCAGTACTTC.

This clone was picked up a small number of times. The CDR3 loop is CASSLYSRTSGRSNTGELFF. CDR3 nucleotides: TGTGCCAGCAGCTTATATTCCCGGACTAGCGGGAGGTCGAACACCGGGGAGCTGTTTTTT. V gene TRBV13 combines with J gene TRBJ2-2, with 14 positions matching TRBD2. CDR3 length equals 20 residues. Germline-derived CDR1 and CDR2 are PRHDT and FYEKMQ (reference sequence). V was pared by 2 bases and J by 0 bases, with 8 bases of the junction left unmatched. Combining the CDR3 with reference TRBV13 and TRBJ2-2 gives the whole variable domain AAGVIQSPRHLIKEKRETATLKCYPIPRHDTVYWYQQGPGQDPQFLISFYEKMQSDKGSIPDRFSAQQFSDYHSELNMSSLELGDSALYFCASSLYSRTSGRSNTGELFFGEGSRLTVL.

The chain links TRBV29-1 to TRBJ2-1; D possibly corresponds to TRBD2 (5 bases). Germline V lookup: CDR1 SQVTM, CDR2 ANQGSEA. The V gene lost 4 bases and the J gene lost 1 base, with 11 bases spanning the gap. The CDR3 consists of 14 residues. The CDR3 region is CSVGEGLSYNEQFF. The CDR3 DNA reads as TGCAGCGTTGGTGAGGGTCTTTCCTACAATGAGCAGTTCTTC.

The chain recombines TRBV4-2 with TRBJ1-5; D is uncertain. Trimming took 0 bases from V and 6 from J, leaving 12 bases between them. The CDR3 totals 15 residues. Germline values: CDR1 LGHNA, CDR2 YNFKEQ. CDR3 residues: CASSQDGQPTQPQHF. CDR3 nucleotide sequence: TGTGCCAGCAGCCAAGATGGGCAGCCCACTCAGCCCCAGCATTTT.

V gene TRBV6-5 combines with J gene TRBJ2-3, with 11 bases aligning to TRBD1. This CDR3 has 15 residues. J was trimmed by 6 bases and V by 5 bases; bases with no gene match: 7. The germline CDR1 and CDR2 sequences are MNHEY and SVGAGI. The CDR3 bases are TGTGCCAGCAGTCAAGGACAGGGGGCAGGTGATACGCAGTATTTT. The encoded protein is CASSQGQGAGDTQYF.

V and J are TRBV29-1 and TRBJ1-4; no clear D gene. Germline CDR1 reads SQVTM; CDR2 reads ANQGSEA. The CDR3 has 13 amino acids. V dropped 4 bases and J dropped 5 bases, with 11 bases sitting between them. The CDR3 nucleotides are TGCAGCGTTGGTGGGGAGTTGAATGAAAAACTGTTTTTT. It yields the protein CSVGGELNEKLFF.

This clone showed up just once. This chain uses TRBV10-3 with TRBJ2-1, with TRBD1 as a possible D gene (5 bases). Trimming took off 4 bases at V and 5 bases at J, with 12 bases between the two ends. CDR3 size: 14 residues. CDR1 and CDR2 from the germline V gene are ENHRY and SYGVKD. CDR3 DNA: TGTGCCATCAGTGCAAGGGCAGGGAACAATGAGCAGTTCTTC. Its protein is CAISARAGNNEQFF.

This rearrangement joins TRBV5-1 to TRBJ2-3; perhaps TRBD1 as D (6 bases). Trimming removed 5 bases at V and 1 base at J, with 14 bases between. This CDR3 is built from 15 residues. CDR1 and CDR2 from the germline V gene are SGHRS and YFSETQ. The CDR3 reads CASSGGAYGTDTQYF. CDR3 in DNA: TGCGCCAGCAGTGGGGGCGCCTATGGCACAGATACGCAGTATTTT.

Concerning this clone itself: Other nucleotide sequences from this sample produce the same CDR3. This rearrangement joins TRBV27 to TRBJ2-3, with 10 positions matching TRBD2. The CDR3 extends over 15 amino acids. After removal of 3 bases from V and 2 bases from J, the junction contained 2 bases not matched to a gene. Germline V gene sequence: CDR1 MNHEY, CDR2 SMNVEV (reference sequence). The CDR3 nucleotides read TGTGCCAGCAGTTTCCTAGCGGGGGACACAGATACGCAGTATTTT. It specifies CASSFLAGDTDTQYF.